Detailed here is one T cell receptor (beta chain). The target antigen is unknown. V gave up 1 base and J gave up 3 bases, with 16 bases separating them. This CDR3 region has 16 residues. CDR1 LNHNV and CDR2 YYDKDF come from the germline V gene (reference sequence). The treatment denotes: roughly ten-day PBMC culture with coronavirus spike peptide pools or control peptides (ViraFEST assay). Days 3 and 7 were when half the medium was replaced with fresh IL-2 medium. Cultured CD4+ T-cell DNA underwent Oncomine TCR Beta short-read sequencing. TCRdb fed the PCR reads into MiXCR, producing one record per CDR3 protein. The repertoire holds about 16,000 distinct CDR3 sequences, 56% seen once, with nearly 7.5% in the top ten. The data were obtained in a study of vaccination and CD4 T cells after COVID-19.

The TCR originated in a human donor who had recovered from COVID-19. The V gene is TRBV15, the J gene TRBJ2-7; D possibly corresponds to TRBD1 (5 bases). Material for sequencing was CD4+ T cells from blood, cultured in vitro. The DNA of the CDR3 is TGTGCCACCAGCAGAGGCCCTTCCAGGGCACGCTACGAGCAGTACTTC. Protein: CATSRGPSRARYEQYF.